This T cell receptor (beta chain) was identified during a study of human T cells and chemical hapten exposure. Time point defined: patch test 1, 2 weeks after DPC sensitization. Treatment: therapeutic diphenylcyclopropenone sensitization with weekly scalp DPC. TCRdb itself ran the RACE reads through MiXCR, one entry per CDR3 protein. This table has some 120,000 distinct CDR3 sequences, around 10% appearing once. This clonotype was observed at least ten times. Its antigen is currently unknown. Trimming cost V 4 bases and J 6 bases, with 15 bases left between them. This CDR3 contains 14 residues. Germline CDR1 is SGHAT and CDR2 is FQNNGV. General study points: Expanded TCR counts at PT1 were positively correlated with the patch test score.

The V gene is TRBV11-2, the J gene TRBJ1-2; maybe TRBD1 (6 bases). The sequences come from whole blood, collected in connection with sensitization to the hapten diphenylcyclopropenone (DPC). The source of this sequence is a woman between 45 and 65 years old with alopecia areata. Some clones in this sample may be carry-over from other donors' samples. For the CDR3, the DNA is TGTGCCAGCAGCTCAATGACAGGCGGGGATGGCTACACCTTC. Its translation is CASSSMTGGDGYTF.